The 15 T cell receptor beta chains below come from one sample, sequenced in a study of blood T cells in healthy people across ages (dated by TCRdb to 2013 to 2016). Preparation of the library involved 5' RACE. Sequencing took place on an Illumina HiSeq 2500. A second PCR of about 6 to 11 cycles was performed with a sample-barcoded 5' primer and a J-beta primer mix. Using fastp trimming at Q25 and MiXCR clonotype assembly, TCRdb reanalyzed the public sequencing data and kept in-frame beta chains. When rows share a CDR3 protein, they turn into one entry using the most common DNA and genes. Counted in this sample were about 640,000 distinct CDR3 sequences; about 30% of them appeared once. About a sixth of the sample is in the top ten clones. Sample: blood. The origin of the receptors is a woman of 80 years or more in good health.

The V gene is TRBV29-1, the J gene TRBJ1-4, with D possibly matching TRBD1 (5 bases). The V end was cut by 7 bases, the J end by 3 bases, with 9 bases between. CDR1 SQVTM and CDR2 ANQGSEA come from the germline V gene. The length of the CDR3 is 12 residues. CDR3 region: CSAGTPNEKLFF. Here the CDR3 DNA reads TGCAGCGCAGGGACGCCTAATGAAAAACTGTTTTTT.

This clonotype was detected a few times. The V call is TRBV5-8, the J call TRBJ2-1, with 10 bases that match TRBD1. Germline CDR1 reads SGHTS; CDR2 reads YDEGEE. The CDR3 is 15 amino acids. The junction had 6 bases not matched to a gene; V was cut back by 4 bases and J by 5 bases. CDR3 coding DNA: TGTGCCAGCAGCCGCGGGACAGGGGTGGACAATGAGCAGTTCTTC. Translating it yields CASSRGTGVDNEQFF.

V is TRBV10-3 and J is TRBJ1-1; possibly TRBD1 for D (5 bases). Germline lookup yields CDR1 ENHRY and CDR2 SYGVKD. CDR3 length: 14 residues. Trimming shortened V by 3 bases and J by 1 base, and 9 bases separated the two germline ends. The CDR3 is CAISDPQANTEAFF. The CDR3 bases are TGTGCCATCAGTGACCCACAGGCGAACACTGAAGCTTTCTTT.

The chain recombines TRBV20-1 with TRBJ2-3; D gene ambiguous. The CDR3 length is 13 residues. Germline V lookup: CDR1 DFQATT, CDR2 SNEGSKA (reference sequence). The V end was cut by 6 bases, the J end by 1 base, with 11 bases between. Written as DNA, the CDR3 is TGCAGTGCCAATAAGGCGGGCACAGATACGCAGTATTTT. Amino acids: CSANKAGTDTQYF.

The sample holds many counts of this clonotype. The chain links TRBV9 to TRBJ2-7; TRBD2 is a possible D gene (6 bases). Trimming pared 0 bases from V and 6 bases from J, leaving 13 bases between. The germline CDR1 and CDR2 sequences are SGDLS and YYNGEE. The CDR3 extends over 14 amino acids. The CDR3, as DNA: TGTGCCAGCAGCGTAGTTGGGGACTTTAGCGAGCAGTACTTC. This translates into CASSVVGDFSEQYF.

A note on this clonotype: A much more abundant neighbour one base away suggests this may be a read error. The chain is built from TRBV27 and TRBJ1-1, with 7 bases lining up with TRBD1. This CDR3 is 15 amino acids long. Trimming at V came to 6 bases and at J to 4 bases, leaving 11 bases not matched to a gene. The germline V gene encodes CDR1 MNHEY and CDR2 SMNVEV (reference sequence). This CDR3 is CASRTGDAGTTEAFF. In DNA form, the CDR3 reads TGTGCCAGCAGAACAGGGGACGCAGGGACCACTGAAGCTTTCTTT.

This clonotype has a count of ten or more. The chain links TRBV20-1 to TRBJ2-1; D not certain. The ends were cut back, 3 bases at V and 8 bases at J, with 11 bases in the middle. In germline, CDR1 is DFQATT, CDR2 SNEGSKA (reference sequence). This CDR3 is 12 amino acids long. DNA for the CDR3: TGCAGTGCTAGTAGGGCAGGCTATGAGCAGTTCTTC. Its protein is CSASRAGYEQFF.

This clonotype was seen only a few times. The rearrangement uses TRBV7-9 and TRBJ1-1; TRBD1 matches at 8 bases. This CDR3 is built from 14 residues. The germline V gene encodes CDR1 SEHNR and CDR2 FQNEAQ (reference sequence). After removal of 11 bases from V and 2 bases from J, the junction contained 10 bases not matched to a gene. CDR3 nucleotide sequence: TGTGCCTGGGAGACTCAGGGGGCTAACACTGAAGCTTTCTTT. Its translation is CAWETQGANTEAFF.

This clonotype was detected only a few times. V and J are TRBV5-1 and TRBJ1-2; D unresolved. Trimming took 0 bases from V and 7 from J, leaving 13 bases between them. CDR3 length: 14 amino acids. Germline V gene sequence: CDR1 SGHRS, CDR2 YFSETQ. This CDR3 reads CASSLGVSGAGYTF. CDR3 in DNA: TGCGCCAGCAGCTTGGGGGTCAGCGGTGCTGGCTACACCTTC.

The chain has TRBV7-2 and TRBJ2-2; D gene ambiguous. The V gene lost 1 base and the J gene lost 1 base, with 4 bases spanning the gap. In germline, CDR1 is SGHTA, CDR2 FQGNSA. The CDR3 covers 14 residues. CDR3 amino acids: CASSLELNTGELFF. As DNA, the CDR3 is TGTGCCAGCAGCTTAGAATTGAACACCGGGGAGCTGTTTTTT.

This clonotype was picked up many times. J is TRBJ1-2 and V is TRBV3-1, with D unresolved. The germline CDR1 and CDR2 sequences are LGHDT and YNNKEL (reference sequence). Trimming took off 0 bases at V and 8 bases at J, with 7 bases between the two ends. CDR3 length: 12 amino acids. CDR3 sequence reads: CASSQDSGGYTF. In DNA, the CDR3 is TGTGCCAGCAGCCAAGATAGTGGAGGCTACACCTTC.

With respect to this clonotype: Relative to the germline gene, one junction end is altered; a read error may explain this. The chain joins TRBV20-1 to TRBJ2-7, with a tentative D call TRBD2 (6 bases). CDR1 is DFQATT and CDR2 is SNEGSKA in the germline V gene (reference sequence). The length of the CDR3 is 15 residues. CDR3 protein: CSARDNGLASNEQYF. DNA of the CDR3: TGCAGTGCTCGAGACAATGGTCTAGCGAGCAATGAGCAGTACTTC.

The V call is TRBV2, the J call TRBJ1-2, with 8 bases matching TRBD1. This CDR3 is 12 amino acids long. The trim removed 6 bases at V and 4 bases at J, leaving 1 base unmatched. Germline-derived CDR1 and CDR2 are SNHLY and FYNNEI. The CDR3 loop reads CASRTGVYGYTF. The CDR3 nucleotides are TGTGCCAGCAGGACAGGGGTCTATGGCTACACCTTC. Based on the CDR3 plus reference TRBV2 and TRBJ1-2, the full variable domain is EPEVTQTPSHQVTQMGQEVILRCVPISNHLYFYWYRQILGQKVEFLVSFYNNEISEKSEIFDDQFSVERPDGSNFTLKIRSTKLEDSAMYFCASRTGVYGYTFGSGTRLTVV.

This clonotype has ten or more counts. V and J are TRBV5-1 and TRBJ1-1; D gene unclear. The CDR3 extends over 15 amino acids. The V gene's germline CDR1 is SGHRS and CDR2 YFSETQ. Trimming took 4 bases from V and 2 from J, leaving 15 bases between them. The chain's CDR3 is CASSPNPGTNTEAFF. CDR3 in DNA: TGCGCCAGCAGCCCCAACCCGGGAACTAACACTGAAGCTTTCTTT.

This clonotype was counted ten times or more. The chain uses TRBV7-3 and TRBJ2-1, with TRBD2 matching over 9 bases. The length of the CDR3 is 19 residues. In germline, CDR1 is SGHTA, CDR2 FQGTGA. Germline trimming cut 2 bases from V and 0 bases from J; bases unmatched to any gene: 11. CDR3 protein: CASSLSKGGGASSYNEQFF. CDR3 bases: TGTGCCAGCAGCTTATCGAAAGGCGGGGGGGCAAGCTCCTACAATGAGCAGTTCTTC.